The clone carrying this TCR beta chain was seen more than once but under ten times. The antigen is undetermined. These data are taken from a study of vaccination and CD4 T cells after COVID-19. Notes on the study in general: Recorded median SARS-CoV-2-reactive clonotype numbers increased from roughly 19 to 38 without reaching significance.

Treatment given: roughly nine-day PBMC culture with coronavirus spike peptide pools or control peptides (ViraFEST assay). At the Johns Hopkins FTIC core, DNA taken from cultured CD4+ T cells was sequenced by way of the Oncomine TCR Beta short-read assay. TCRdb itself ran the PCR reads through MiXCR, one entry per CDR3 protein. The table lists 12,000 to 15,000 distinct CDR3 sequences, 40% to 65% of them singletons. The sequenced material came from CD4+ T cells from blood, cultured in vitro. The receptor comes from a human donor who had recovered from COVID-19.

CDR3 nucleotides: TGCGCCAGCAGCTCGGGACAGGGCATCAATCAGCCCCAGCATTTT. This codes for CASSSGQGINQPQHF. The chain joins TRBV5-1 to TRBJ1-5; the match to TRBD1 covers 9 bases. Per germline, CDR1 SGHRS and CDR2 YFSETQ. CDR3 length: 15 amino acids. V gave up 3 bases and J gave up 3 bases; unmatched junction bases: 4. The entire variable domain, with the rest obtained from reference TRBV5-1 and TRBJ1-5, is as follows: KAGVTQTPRYLIKTRGQQVTLSCSPISGHRSVSWYQQTPGQGLQFLFEYFSETQRNKGNFPGRFSGRQFSNSRSEMNVSTLELGDSALYLCASSSGQGINQPQHFGDGTRLSIL.